This T cell receptor (beta chain) was captured in a study of T cell responses to AZD1222 COVID-19 vaccine. The CDR3 loop spans 13 amino acids. Germline lookup yields CDR1 MNHEY and CDR2 SMNVEV (reference sequence). Trimming took off 6 bases at V and 3 bases at J, with 12 bases between the two ends. Study-level findings and limits: Mapped onto spike, vaccine-associated CD4 TCRs spanned it and were dominant at 160-218 and 743-854. A mostly white British donor set with more females was recruited, and clonal diversity was possibly underestimated.

The data were produced by immunoSEQ multiplex PCR, yet TCRdb's version contains in-frame clones alone and is incomplete. This table holds approximately 190,000 clones, 94% found once. As to this clone: Its antigen is currently unknown.

The V gene is TRBV27, the J gene TRBJ2-7; D is uncertain. Source: peripheral blood, taken on day 0 of AZD1222 vaccination. The receptor was isolated from an adult in good health. The CDR3: CASSPGLYYEQYF. CDR3 coding DNA: TGTGCCAGCAGCCCCGGGTTGTACTACGAGCAGTACTTC.